Sequencing of this T cell receptor (beta chain) was carried out in a study of T cell responses to AZD1222 COVID-19 vaccine. Some clones are missing from TCRdb's copy, which holds only in-frame ones; the method was immunoSEQ multiplex PCR. The profile covers about 150,000 clones, with 85% to 95% appearing a single time and 1.2% to 1.5% taken by the ten largest. Findings of the study overall: Dominant at 160-218 and 743-854, vaccine-associated CD4 TCRs also spanned spike. Two doses of AZD1222 preceded a rise in Spike-specific TCR breadth and depth.

As concerns this clone: The antigen is undetermined.

Source: peripheral blood, taken on day 0 of AZD1222 vaccination. The sequence was obtained from an adult in good health.

The CDR3 region has the DNA TGCGCCAGCAGCTTGGCCTCCCAATACAATGAGCAGTTCTTC. It is translated as CASSLASQYNEQFF. The chain employs TRBV5-1 and TRBJ2-1, with D unclear. V was shortened by 0 bases and J by 4 bases, with 8 bases between the two germline ends. This CDR3 is built from 14 residues. Germline V gene lookup returns CDR1 SGHRS and CDR2 YFSETQ.